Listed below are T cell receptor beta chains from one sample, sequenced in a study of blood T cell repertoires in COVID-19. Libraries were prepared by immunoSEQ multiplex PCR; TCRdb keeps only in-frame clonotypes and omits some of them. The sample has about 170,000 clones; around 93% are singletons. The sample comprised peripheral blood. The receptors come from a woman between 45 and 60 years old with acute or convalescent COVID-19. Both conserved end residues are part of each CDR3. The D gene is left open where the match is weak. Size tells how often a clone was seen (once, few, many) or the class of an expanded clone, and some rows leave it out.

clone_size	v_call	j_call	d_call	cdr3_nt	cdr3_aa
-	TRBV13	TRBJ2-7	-	TGTGCCAGCAGCTTACCCTTCGACGAGCAGTACTTC	CASSLPFDEQYF
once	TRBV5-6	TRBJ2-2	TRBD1	TGTGCCAGCAGACGAACCGGGACAGGGGTGTTCCGGGAGCTGTTTTTT	CASRRTGTGVFRELFF
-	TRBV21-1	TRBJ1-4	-	TGTGCCAGCAGCCCCAGGGGTTTGGACAGGGGCGCAACTAATGAAAAACTGTTTTTT	CASSPRGLDRGATNEKLFF
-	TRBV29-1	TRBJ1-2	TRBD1	TGCAGCGTTGACAGGGGGCTGAACTATGGCTACACCTTC	CSVDRGLNYGYTF
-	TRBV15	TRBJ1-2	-	TGTGCCACCAGCAGAGGTGGGGAGGCTCCTGGCTACACCTTC	CATSRGGEAPGYTF
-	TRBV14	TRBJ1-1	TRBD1	TGTGCCAGCAGCCAAGTGGGGACAGGCGGGGAAGCTTTCTTT	CASSQVGTGGEAFF
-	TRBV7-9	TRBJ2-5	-	TGTGCCAGCAGCTGGGACACCCTTCAAGAGACCCAGTACTTC	CASSWDTLQETQYF
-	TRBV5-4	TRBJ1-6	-	TGTGCCAGCAGCCTTCGACAGGATGGTGGTTCACCCCTCCACTTT	CASSLRQDGGSPLHF
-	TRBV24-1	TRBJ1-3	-	TGTGCCACCAGTGATGGGCCTGGAAACACCATATATTTT	CATSDGPGNTIYF
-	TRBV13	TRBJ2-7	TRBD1	TGTGCCAGCAGCCTTGGACAGGGGGCTTCCTACGAGCAGTACTTC	CASSLGQGASYEQYF
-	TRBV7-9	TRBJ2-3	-	TGTGCCAGCAGCTTACGGGAGACAGATACGCAGTATTTT	CASSLRETDTQYF
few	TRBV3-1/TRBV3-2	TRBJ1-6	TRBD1	TGTGCCAGCAGCGTCCGGGACAGGGATAATTCACCCCTCCACTTT	CASSVRDRDNSPLHF
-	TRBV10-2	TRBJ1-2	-	TGCGCCAGCAGGGCCCCCCAGAGGAACTATGGCTACACCTTC	CASRAPQRNYGYTF
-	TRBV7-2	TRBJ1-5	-	TGTGCCAGCAGCTGGGAGCGAACGCAGCCCCAGCATTTT	CASSWERTQPQHF
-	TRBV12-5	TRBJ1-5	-	TGTGCTAGTGGCCTCGACAGGAATCAGCCCCAGCATTTT	CASGLDRNQPQHF
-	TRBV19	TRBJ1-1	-	TGTGCCAGTAGTTTGAACCAACAGCTTTCTATAGACACTGAAGCTTTCTTT	CASSLNQQLSIDTEAFF
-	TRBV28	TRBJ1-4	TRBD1	TGTGCCAGCAGTCCTGGGACAGTTCATCAACTGTTTTTT	CASSPGTVHQLFF
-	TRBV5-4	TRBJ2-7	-	TGTGCCAGCAGCCTTGACACCTACGAGCAGTACTTC	CASSLDTYEQYF
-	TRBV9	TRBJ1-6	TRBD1	TGTGCCAGCAGCGTAGGCGGAGGGGGCAGGAATTCACCCCTCCACTTT	CASSVGGGGRNSPLHF
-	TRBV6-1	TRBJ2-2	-	TGTGCCAGCAGTGAATTCGGGGCCGGGGAGCTGTTTTTT	CASSEFGAGELFF
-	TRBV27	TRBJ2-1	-	TGTGCCAGCAGCCGACTAGGAACGAGTGAGCAGTTCTTC	CASSRLGTSEQFF
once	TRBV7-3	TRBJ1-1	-	TGTGCCAGCAGTCGGCTAGGTACGAACACTGAAGCTTTCTTT	CASSRLGTNTEAFF
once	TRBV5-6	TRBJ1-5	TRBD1	TGTGCCAGCAGCCGGACAGGGCGCAATCAGCCCCAGCATTTT	CASSRTGRNQPQHF
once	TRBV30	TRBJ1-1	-	TGTGCCTGTGAAATTACAGGGGAAGCTTTCTTT	CACEITGEAFF
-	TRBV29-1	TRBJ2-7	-	TGCAGCGTCGGTGGGAGCTACGAGCAGTACTTC	CSVGGSYEQYF
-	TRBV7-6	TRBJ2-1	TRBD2	TGTGCCAGCAGCATACTGGAACTAGCGGGGGGAGGGTATGAGCAGTTCTTC	CASSILELAGGGYEQFF
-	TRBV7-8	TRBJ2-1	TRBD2	TGTGCCAGCAGCCCATTGAGGACTAGCGGGGGGGATGAGCAGTTCTTC	CASSPLRTSGGDEQFF
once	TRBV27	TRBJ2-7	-	TGTGCCAGCAGTCCATCTGCTTGGGGAGACGAGCAGTACTTC	CASSPSAWGDEQYF
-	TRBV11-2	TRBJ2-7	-	TGTGCCAGCAGCCCCGGGACACACGAGCAGTACTTC	CASSPGTHEQYF
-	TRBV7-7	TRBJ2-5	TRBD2	TGTGCCAGCAGCTTGACTAGCGGCCGGAGAGAGACCCAGTACTTC	CASSLTSGRRETQYF
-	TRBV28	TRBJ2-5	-	TGTGCCAGCAGTCCACAGACAGGACTCCAAGAGACCCAGTACTTC	CASSPQTGLQETQYF
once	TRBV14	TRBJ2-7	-	TGTGCCAGCAGCCAAGGATGGGACTCCGACTACGAGCAGTACTTC	CASSQGWDSDYEQYF
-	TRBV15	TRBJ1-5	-	TGTGCCACCAGCAGAGAACAGGGAAGCAATCAGCCCCAGCATTTT	CATSREQGSNQPQHF
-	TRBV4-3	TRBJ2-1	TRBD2	TGCGCCAGCAGCCCGACTAGCGGGGGGAGCAATGAGCAGTTCTTC	CASSPTSGGSNEQFF
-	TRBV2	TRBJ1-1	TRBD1	TGTGCCAGGAGGGACAGGGTCGGGACTGAAGCTTTCTTT	CARRDRVGTEAFF
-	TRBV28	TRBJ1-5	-	TGTGCCAGCAGTTTACGAGATACCCGGCAGCCCCAGCATTTT	CASSLRDTRQPQHF
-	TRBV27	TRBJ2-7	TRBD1	TGTGCCAGCAGCCGAGGGACAGGCTACGAGCAGTACTTC	CASSRGTGYEQYF
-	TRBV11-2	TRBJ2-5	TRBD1	TGTGCCAGCAGCTTAGAGACAGGGCATCAAGAGACCCAGTACTTC	CASSLETGHQETQYF
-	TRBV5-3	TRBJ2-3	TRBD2	TGTGCCAGAAGCTTGGCGGGCGGGAGGCCTAGGACAGATACGCAGTATTTT	CARSLAGGRPRTDTQYF
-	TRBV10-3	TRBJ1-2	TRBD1	TGTGCCACCTCCCCAGGGGGGCAGAACTATGGCTACACCTTC	CATSPGGQNYGYTF
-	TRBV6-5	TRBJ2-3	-	TGTGCCAGCAGTTACAATGGCGGTCTTCCCACAGATACGCAGTATTTT	CASSYNGGLPTDTQYF
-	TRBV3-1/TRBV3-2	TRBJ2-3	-	TGTGCCAGCAGCCAAGATCCGGGAGGGAGTGAAGGGGGCGAAGGGGATACGCAGTATTTT	CASSQDPGGSEGGEGDTQYF